Many counts were recorded for the clone carrying this TCR beta chain. The source of the sample is a study of metastatic and nonmetastatic thyroid tumors. All patients were untreated before thyroid surgery. The germline V gene has CDR1 SGHAT and CDR2 FQNNGV. This CDR3 spans 12 amino acids. V shed 5 bases and J shed 4 bases, with 8 bases lying between them. TCRdb re-called the PCR reads with MiXCR. The data hold just over 30,000 clones, with 15% to 20% observed a single time. Sequencing was performed on blood. The V call is TRBV11-2, the J call TRBJ1-1; D remains ambiguous. This clonotype was sampled from a female donor with papillary thyroid cancer or a benign thyroid nodule (not recorded which). Some clones in this sample may be carry-over from other donors' samples. Here the CDR3 reads CASSQIATEAFF. The CDR3 DNA reads as TGTGCCAGCAGCCAGATCGCCACTGAAGCTTTCTTT. The complete variable domain, with remaining parts taken from reference TRBV11-2 and TRBJ1-1, reads EAGVAQSPRYKIIEKRQSVAFWCNPISGHATLYWYQQILGQGPKLLIQFQNNGVVDDSQLPKDRFSAERLKGVDSTLKIQPAKLEDSAVYLCASSQIATEAFFGQGTRLTVV.